Sequencing of this TCR beta chain was carried out in a study of post-analysis software for immune sequencing data. This clonotype was seen a handful of times. Its antigen is unknown. Prepared TCR beta cDNA libraries contained unique molecular identifiers. From the PCR reads, TCRdb called clonotypes with MiXCR, one entry per CDR3 protein. The table lists about 540,000 distinct CDR3 sequences, 34% of them singletons. The study's findings and limits: Significantly lower normalized Chao1 diversity was found in patients with multiple sclerosis relative to controls. Five or six TRBV segments were significantly more frequent in patients than in controls. TRBV5-6, TRBV5-1 and TRBV20-1 were among these segments.

Germline assignment: CDR1 DFQATT and CDR2 SNEGSKA (reference sequence). CDR3 size: 14 residues. With 7 bases removed from V and 3 bases from J, the gap between germline ends came to 16 bases. The gene calls are TRBV20-1 and TRBJ2-1; D unresolved. The clonotype was recovered from a girl between 2 and 17 years old with multiple sclerosis. Sequenced: blood. CDR3 bases: TGCAGTGGTCCGCGAACAATGAACTACAATGAGCAGTTCTTC. Translating gives CSGPRTMNYNEQFF.